The 11 T cell receptor beta chains presented below share a single source sample, sequenced in a study of spatial heterogeneity in lung cancer. Indicated time point: blood at routine non-recurrence follow-up after resection. The authors sequenced whole RNA from tumor, nontumor lung or frozen PBMC without sorting. TCRdb processed the 5' RACE reads anew with MiXCR; each CDR3 protein has one entry. The table has around 110,000 distinct CDR3 sequences, 12% seen once. The sequencing used PBMCs, collected at follow-up. The receptors were sampled from a male donor with early-stage non-small cell lung cancer.

At least ten counts were recorded for this clonotype. The chain uses TRBV24-1 and TRBJ2-7; D call uncertain. Germline V gene sequence: CDR1 KGHDR, CDR2 SFDVKD. The V end lost 3 bases, the J end lost 2 bases, and 13 bases lay between the germline ends. The CDR3 has 15 residues. The CDR3: CATSDGPAGTYEQYF. CDR3 DNA: TGTGCCACCAGTGATGGCCCGGCTGGGACCTACGAGCAGTACTTC.

This chain joins TRBV6-1 and TRBJ2-7, with TRBD1 matching 8 bases. Trimming took 6 bases from V and 2 from J; bases not matched to a gene: 3. Per the germline V gene, CDR1 is MNHNS and CDR2 is SASEGT. The CDR3 sequence is 13 residues long. DNA of the CDR3: TGTGCCAGCAGAACGGACAGGGCCTACGAGCAGTACTTC. Protein product: CASRTDRAYEQYF.

Written as DNA, the CDR3 is TGTGCCAGCAGAGAACAGGCTGGCACAGATACGCAGTATTTT. This gives the protein CASREQAGTDTQYF. J is TRBJ2-3 and V is TRBV6-1, with TRBD1 as a possible D gene (5 bases). The germline V and J ends were trimmed by 6 bases and 1 base, with 11 bases remaining between them. The CDR3 contains 14 residues. The germline V gene encodes CDR1 MNHNS and CDR2 SASEGT.

This sequence joins TRBV28 and TRBJ2-3; the D gene is possibly TRBD1 (6 bases). V lost 7 bases and J lost 2, with 16 bases in between. Germline CDR1 MDHEN, CDR2 SYDVKM. The CDR3 runs to 15 residues. The CDR3 loop reads CASKPGHLHTDTQYF. The DNA of the CDR3 is TGTGCCAGCAAACCGGGACATTTGCACACAGATACGCAGTATTTT.

This chain uses TRBV10-3 with TRBJ2-1, with D maybe TRBD2 (6 bases). The CDR3 contains 15 residues. Germline loops: CDR1 ENHRY, CDR2 SYGVKD. V shed 7 bases and J shed 1 base, with 14 bases lying between them. CDR3 bases: TGTGCCATCACGCCCTGGAGGGATTCCTACAATGAGCAGTTCTTC. This codes for CAITPWRDSYNEQFF.

This clonotype was counted at least ten times. This chain joins TRBV19 and TRBJ1-2; 7 positions match TRBD1. Germline CDR1 and CDR2: LNHDA and SQIVND (reference sequence). Trimming at V came to 3 bases and at J to 0 bases, leaving 7 bases not matched to a gene. This CDR3 is built from 16 residues. This chain's CDR3 is CASSIGGQLANYGYTF. In DNA, the CDR3 is TGTGCCAGTAGTATCGGGGGACAGCTCGCTAACTATGGCTACACCTTC. Variable domain in full (rest from reference TRBV19 and TRBJ1-2): DGGITQSPKYLFRKEGQNVTLSCEQNLNHDAMYWYRQDPGQGLRLIYYSQIVNDFQKGDIAEGYSVSREKKESFPLTVTSAQKNPTAFYLCASSIGGQLANYGYTFGSGTRLTVV.

This clonotype occurred many times. The chain carries TRBV27 and TRBJ1-2; D is perhaps TRBD1 (6 bases). CDR1 MNHEY and CDR2 SMNVEV come from the germline V gene (reference sequence). V lost 7 bases and J lost 2, with 14 bases in between. This CDR3 has 14 amino acids. CDR3: CASKGAGANYGYTF. The CDR3 coding sequence is TGTGCCAGCAAAGGGGCAGGGGCGAACTATGGCTACACCTTC.

The chain combines TRBV4-3 with TRBJ2-7; 10 bases fit TRBD1. The CDR3 extends over 18 amino acids. The V gene end was trimmed by 1 base and the J gene end by 4 bases; junction bases not matched to a gene: 13. CDR1 is LGHNA, CDR2 YSLEER, per germline. The CDR3 sequence: CASSQALVGQGRSYEQYF. The CDR3 coding sequence is TGCGCCAGCAGCCAAGCGCTAGTGGGACAGGGGAGGTCGTACGAGCAGTACTTC.

This clonotype was detected a few times. The chain uses TRBV12-3 or TRBV12-4 and TRBJ2-3, with D perhaps TRBD1 or TRBD2 (6 bases each). The CDR3 loop spans 15 amino acids. V was trimmed by 3 bases and J by 5 bases, leaving 15 bases between them. CDR3 nucleotides: TGTGCCAGCAGTTTTACAGGGAGGAACGGAGATACGCAGTATTTT. This encodes CASSFTGRNGDTQYF.

This clonotype came up a few times. The chain is built from TRBV28 and TRBJ1-4; TRBD1 agrees at 8 bases. V shed 5 bases, J shed 3 bases, and the junction held 5 bases outside the gene matches. The length of the CDR3 is 15 residues. Germline values: CDR1 MDHEN, CDR2 SYDVKM. CDR3 loop: CASSAYRGSNEKLFF. In nucleotides, the CDR3 is TGTGCCAGCAGTGCCTACAGGGGGTCTAATGAAAAACTGTTTTTT.

The table lists this clonotype with a few counts. V is TRBV7-9 and J is TRBJ2-5, with a possible D match to TRBD1 (5 bases). Germline V gene lookup returns CDR1 SEHNR and CDR2 FQNEAQ (reference sequence). Trimming cost V 11 bases and J 1 base, with 17 bases left between them. The CDR3 has 14 residues. CDR3 DNA sequence: TGTGCCCTCCAGGGCAGAGGCTTCCAAGAGACCCAGTACTTC. It translates to CALQGRGFQETQYF.